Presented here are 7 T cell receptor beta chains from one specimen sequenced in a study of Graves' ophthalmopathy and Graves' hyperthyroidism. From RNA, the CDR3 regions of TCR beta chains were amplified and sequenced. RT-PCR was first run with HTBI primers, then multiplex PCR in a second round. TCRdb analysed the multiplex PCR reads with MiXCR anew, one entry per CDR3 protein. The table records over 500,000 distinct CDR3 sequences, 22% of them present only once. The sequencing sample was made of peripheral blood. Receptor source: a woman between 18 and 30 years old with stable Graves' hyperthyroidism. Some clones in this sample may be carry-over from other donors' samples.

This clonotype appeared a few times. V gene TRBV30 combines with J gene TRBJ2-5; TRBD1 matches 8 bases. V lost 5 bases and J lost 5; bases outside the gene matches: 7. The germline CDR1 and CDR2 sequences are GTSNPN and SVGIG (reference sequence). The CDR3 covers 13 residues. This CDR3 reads CAWGQGAEETQYF. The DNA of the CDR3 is TGTGCCTGGGGGCAGGGGGCGGAGGAGACCCAGTACTTC.

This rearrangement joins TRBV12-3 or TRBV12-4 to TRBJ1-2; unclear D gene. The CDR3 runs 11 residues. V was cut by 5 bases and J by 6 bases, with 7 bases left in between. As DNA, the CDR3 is TGTGCCAGCAGTCACTACCATGGCTACACCTTC. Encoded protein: CASSHYHGYTF.

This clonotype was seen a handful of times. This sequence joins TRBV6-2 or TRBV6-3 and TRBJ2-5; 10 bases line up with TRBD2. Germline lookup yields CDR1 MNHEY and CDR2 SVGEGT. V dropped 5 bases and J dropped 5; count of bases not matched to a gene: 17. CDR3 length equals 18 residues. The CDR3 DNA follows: TGTGCCAGCAGTAGACGCGAGGGACTAGCGACGAGGGCGGAGACCCAGTACTTC. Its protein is CASSRREGLATRAETQYF.

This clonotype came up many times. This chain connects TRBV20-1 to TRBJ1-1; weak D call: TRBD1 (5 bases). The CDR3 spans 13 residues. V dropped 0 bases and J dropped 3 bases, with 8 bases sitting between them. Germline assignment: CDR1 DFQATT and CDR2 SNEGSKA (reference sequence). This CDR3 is CSARDGGDTEAFF. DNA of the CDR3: TGCAGTGCTAGAGATGGAGGGGACACTGAAGCTTTCTTT.

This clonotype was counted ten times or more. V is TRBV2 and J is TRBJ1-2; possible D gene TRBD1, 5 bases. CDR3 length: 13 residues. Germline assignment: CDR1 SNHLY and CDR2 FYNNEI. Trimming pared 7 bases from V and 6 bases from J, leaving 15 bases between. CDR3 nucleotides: TGTGCCAGCATCCGGGGGACGGCTAATGGCTACACCTTC. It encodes CASIRGTANGYTF.

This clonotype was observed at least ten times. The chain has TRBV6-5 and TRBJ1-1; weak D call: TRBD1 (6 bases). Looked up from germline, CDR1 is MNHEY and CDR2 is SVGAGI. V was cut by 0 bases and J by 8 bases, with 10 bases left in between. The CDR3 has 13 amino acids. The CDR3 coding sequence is TGTGCCAGCAGTTACTCGCAGGGGACCGAAGCTTTCTTT. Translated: CASSYSQGTEAFF.

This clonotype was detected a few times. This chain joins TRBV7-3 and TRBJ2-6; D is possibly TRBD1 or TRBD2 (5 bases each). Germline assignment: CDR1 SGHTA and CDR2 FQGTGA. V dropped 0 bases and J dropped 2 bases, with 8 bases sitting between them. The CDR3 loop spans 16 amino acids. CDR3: CASSLTLGAGANVLTF. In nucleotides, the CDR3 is TGTGCCAGCAGCTTAACGTTGGGGGCTGGGGCCAACGTCCTGACTTTC.